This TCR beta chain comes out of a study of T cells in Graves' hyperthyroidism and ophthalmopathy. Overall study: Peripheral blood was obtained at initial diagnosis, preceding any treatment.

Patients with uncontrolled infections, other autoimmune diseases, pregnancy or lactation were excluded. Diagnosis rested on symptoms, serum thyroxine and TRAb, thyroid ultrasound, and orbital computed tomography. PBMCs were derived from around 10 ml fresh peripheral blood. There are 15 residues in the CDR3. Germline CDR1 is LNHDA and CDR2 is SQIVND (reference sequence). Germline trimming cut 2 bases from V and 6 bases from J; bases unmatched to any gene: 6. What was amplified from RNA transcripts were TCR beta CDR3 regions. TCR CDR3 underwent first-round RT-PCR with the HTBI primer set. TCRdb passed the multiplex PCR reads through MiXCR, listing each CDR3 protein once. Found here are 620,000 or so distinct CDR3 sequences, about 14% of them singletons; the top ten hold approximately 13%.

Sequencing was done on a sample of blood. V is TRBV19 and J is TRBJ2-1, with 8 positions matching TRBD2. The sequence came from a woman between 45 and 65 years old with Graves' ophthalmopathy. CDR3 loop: CASSIRREVPNEQFF. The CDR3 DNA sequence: TGTGCCAGTAGTATACGGCGGGAGGTACCCAATGAGCAGTTCTTC.